This T cell receptor beta chain is from a study of cytomegalovirus exposure and HLA in healthy donors (dated by TCRdb to the late 2010s). Context from the whole study: According to a later analysis, the 120 or so validation repertoires were produced on the same platform as the 700 or so repertoires of the first cohort. The study aimed to test whether signatures of past pathogen exposure could be identified by cataloging public T cell receptors. High-throughput TCR immunosequencing, statistical association of individual TCRs with disease status, and machine learning were combined to predict cytomegalovirus infection status. Besides the first cohort of around 670 subjects, a separate validation cohort made up of about 120 different subjects was used. Study-wide conclusions, independent of this receptor: The classifier was reported to diagnose cytomegalovirus status with high specificity and sensitivity in both the original cohort and the validation cohort. Most TCR sequences were seen in very few donors, while some public TCRs were found in many individuals. In vitro tests confirmed that a few of the cytomegalovirus-associated TCR beta chains recognize cytomegalovirus antigens. The study listed 170 or so TCR beta chains as associated with cytomegalovirus. A later analysis had no HLA typing for the validation cohort, so co-occurrence there was scored across all 110 or so repertoires. A later analysis found that TCRs clustered in the first cohort also tended to co-occur in the 120 or so validation repertoires, with about 94% of cluster scores above 0. The authors suggested that the approach could potentially be extended to other disease states and immunological phenotypes.

CDR3 length: 14 amino acids, cysteine to phenylalanine. Just the 42-base CDR3 DNA is kept, in frame starting at base 1. The germline V gene encodes CDR1 MNHNY and CDR2 SVGAGI (reference sequence). Trimming removed 5 bases from V and 5 bases from J; the gene matches leave 8 bases unexplained. The donors belonged to the validation cohort of approximately 130 subjects, which was separate from the 666-subject first cohort. With regard to this clone: Its antigen is not yet known. Qualities for individual bases were not recorded, and no much larger clone is one base off.

The method behind the library was the immunoSEQ multiplex PCR assay. Under the source paper's analysis protocol: A statistical classification framework was developed to diagnose cytomegalovirus status using the catalog of TCR beta chain sequences. The source is immuneACCESS, and TCRdb retained only in-frame sequences with V and J called. Part of the clones is not carried over; for the studies checked, unresolved V genes explain less than half of this, and the remainder is unexplained. V, J and clone size derive from that table, while D and trimming were established from the DNA sequence. A total of some 200,000 clones appear in this sample, about 89% of them only once. The top ten constitute 7.2% of the sample.

The V and J genes are TRBV6-6 and TRBJ1-1; 7 central bases correspond to TRBD1. This TCR was sampled from a man between 25 and 39 years old in good health and CMV-seropositive. The material sequenced was PBMCs. CDR3 sequence: CASSNDRVSTEAFF. The sequenced DNA is TGTGCCAGCAGTAACGACAGGGTGTCAACTGAAGCTTTCTTT.